A single sample is the source of the 9 T cell receptor beta chains below, sequenced in a study of identical twins. TCRdb recomputed calls from the 5' RACE reads with MiXCR, one row per CDR3 protein. The profile shows about 890,000 distinct CDR3 sequences, roughly 12% of them singletons. These data are also associated with another study on yellow fever vaccine responses in identical twins.

Specimen: PBMCs. The source is a woman between 18 and 30 years old in good health.

The chain joins TRBV7-8 to TRBJ2-1; unclear D gene. The end of the DNA fits TRBJ2-7 better, so the J call may be wrong. The CDR3 is 16 amino acids. CDR1 SGHVS and CDR2 FQNEAQ come from the germline V gene. The CDR3 region is CASSLEGIQPNNEQYF. The CDR3 DNA reads TGTGCCAGCAGCTTAGAGGGAATTCAGCCTAACAATGAGCAGTACTTC.

CDR3 in DNA: TGTGCCAGCAGTTTATTGACTGGGGGAAAAGATGAGCAGTTCTTC. Protein: CASSLLTGGKDEQFF. The chain is built from TRBV12-3 or TRBV12-4 and TRBJ2-1; possibly TRBD1 or TRBD2 for D (5 bases each). V shed 2 bases and J shed 8 bases, with 16 bases lying between them. This CDR3 is built from 15 residues.

This clonotype showed up many times. J is TRBJ2-1 and V is TRBV20-1, with 9 bases lining up with TRBD2. CDR1 is DFQATT, CDR2 SNEGSKA, per germline (reference sequence). This CDR3 has 16 amino acids. Trimming took 7 bases from V and 0 from J; bases not matched to a gene: 10. Here the CDR3 reads CSGARTSVDSYNEQFF. The CDR3 region has the DNA TGCAGTGGGGCGAGGACTAGCGTGGACTCCTACAATGAGCAGTTCTTC.

Only a few counts were recorded for this clonotype. The chain joins TRBV27 to TRBJ2-3; 8 nucleotides agree with TRBD2. The V and J ends lost 2 bases and 8 bases, in that order; junction bases with no gene match: 9. Germline V CDR1 and CDR2: MNHEY, SMNVEV (reference sequence). The length of the CDR3 is 15 residues. In DNA form, the CDR3 reads TGTGCCAGCAGTTTAGGAGCGGGAGTTTCAACTACGCAGTATTTT. Its translation is CASSLGAGVSTTQYF.

The V call is TRBV11-2, the J call TRBJ2-1, with 13 bases that match TRBD2. The CDR3 is 16 residues long. The germline V gene encodes CDR1 SGHAT and CDR2 FQNNGV. Trimming took 6 bases from V and 7 from J; bases not matched to a gene: 9. Here the CDR3 DNA reads TGTGCCAGCAGGCCGACAGCGGGACTAGCGGGGAATGAGCAGTTCTTC. This encodes CASRPTAGLAGNEQFF.

The genes are TRBV24-1 and TRBJ2-3; 8 nucleotides match TRBD1. Germline V CDR1 and CDR2: KGHDR, SFDVKD. V lost 4 bases to trimming and J lost 4 bases; unmatched junction nucleotides: 6. The CDR3 is 15 residues long. Written as DNA, the CDR3 is TGTGCCACCAGTGACTCGGGACAGGCCGCAGATACGCAGTATTTT. Translation gives CATSDSGQAADTQYF.

Only a few counts were recorded for this clonotype. V is TRBV5-7 and J is TRBJ2-7; TRBD1 agrees at 8 bases. TRBV5-7 is an open reading frame, and its role is uncertain. CDR3 length: 16 amino acids. Trimming cost V 1 base and J 0 bases; bases outside gene matches: 6. Here the CDR3 reads CASSLSPGTGSYEQYF. For the CDR3, the DNA is TGTGCCAGCAGCTTGAGTCCCGGGACAGGCTCCTACGAGCAGTACTTC.

Many counts were recorded for this clonotype. V gene TRBV5-1 combines with J gene TRBJ1-2, with D hard to call. Trimming shortened V by 4 bases and J by 8 bases, and 18 bases separated the two germline ends. The CDR3 totals 14 residues. Per germline, CDR1 SGHRS and CDR2 YFSETQ. The CDR3 DNA reads as TGCGCCAGCAGCCCCCTGGAGGGCCCGAGAGGCTACACCTTC. This gives the protein CASSPLEGPRGYTF.

This clonotype was observed many times. This chain uses TRBV4-1 with TRBJ2-2; D not resolved. Trimming removed 0 bases from V and 4 bases from J, with 6 bases in between. The germline CDR1 and CDR2 sequences are MGHRA and YSYEKL. This CDR3 region has 14 residues. CDR3 amino acids: CASSQDRGTGELFF. In nucleotides, the CDR3 is TGCGCCAGCAGCCAAGACCGCGGCACCGGGGAGCTGTTTTTT.